These 15 T cell receptor beta chains were sequenced from one sample in a study of blood T cell repertoires in COVID-19. Sequencing was performed with immunoSEQ multiplex PCR; in TCRdb, only in-frame clones are kept and a portion is missing. The table has approximately 86,000 clones, approximately 90% seen once. Material for sequencing was peripheral blood. These receptors all stem from a man between 45 and 60 years old with acute or convalescent COVID-19.

This rearrangement joins TRBV2 to TRBJ1-5, with a possible D match to TRBD1 (6 bases). The CDR3 spans 15 residues. Trimming took 5 bases from V and 3 from J, leaving 14 bases between them. The germline V gene has CDR1 SNHLY and CDR2 FYNNEI. CDR3 loop: CASSTTRGLNQPQHF. CDR3 sequence (DNA): TGTGCCAGCAGTACGACCAGGGGTCTCAATCAGCCCCAGCATTTT.

This chain joins TRBV4-2 and TRBJ2-7; D perhaps matches TRBD2 (7 bases). Germline loops: CDR1 LGHNA, CDR2 YNFKEQ. The V gene lost 0 bases and the J gene lost 6 bases, with 18 bases spanning the gap. The CDR3 spans 16 residues. CDR3 amino acids: CASSQDRTGGLGEQYF. The CDR3, as DNA: TGTGCCAGCAGCCAAGATAGAACGGGGGGCCTCGGCGAGCAGTACTTC.

The V gene is TRBV6-2 or TRBV6-3, the J gene TRBJ2-4; D might be TRBD1 (6 bases). V gave up 2 bases and J gave up 7 bases, with 15 bases separating them. CDR3 size: 15 residues. Germline CDR1 reads MNHEY; CDR2 reads SVGEGT. The CDR3 spells CASSYGGSGANIQYF. The CDR3 DNA reads as TGTGCCAGCAGTTACGGCGGGTCAGGGGCGAACATTCAGTACTTC.

The chain carries TRBV7-6 and TRBJ1-1; 7 bases match TRBD1. Germline CDR1 SGHVS, CDR2 FNYEAQ. This CDR3 is 14 amino acids long. With V trimmed by 7 bases and J by 1 base, 6 bases remained unmatched. CDR3 DNA sequence: TGTGCCAGCAATACAGGGGTAGGGAACACTGAAGCTTTCTTT. Translation gives CASNTGVGNTEAFF.

This sequence joins TRBV5-1 and TRBJ2-2; 9 nucleotides match TRBD1. The V segment lost 0 bases and the J segment 4 bases; nucleotides outside the gene matches: 4. The CDR3 covers 16 residues. Germline CDR1 reads SGHRS; CDR2 reads YFSETQ. This CDR3 reads CASSLAGQGTTGELFF. CDR3 sequence (DNA): TGCGCCAGCAGCTTGGCGGGACAGGGAACCACCGGGGAGCTGTTTTTT.

This sequence joins TRBV5-1 and TRBJ1-3; no clear D gene. Germline V CDR1 and CDR2: SGHRS, YFSETQ. V lost 1 base and J 0 bases, leaving 11 bases between the germline ends. The CDR3 sequence is 16 residues long. The CDR3 sequence is CASSLSPGSSGNTIYF. CDR3 nucleotides: TGCGCCAGCAGCTTGTCACCGGGGAGCTCTGGAAACACCATATATTTT.

The rearrangement uses TRBV19 and TRBJ1-5, with D possibly matching TRBD1 (6 bases). This CDR3 has 15 residues. Germline-derived CDR1 and CDR2 are LNHDA and SQIVND (reference sequence). V dropped 5 bases and J dropped 2 bases, with 13 bases sitting between them. For the CDR3, the DNA is TGTGCCAGTAGTGCAGGGGCCGGCCGCAATCAGCCCCAGCATTTT. Protein: CASSAGAGRNQPQHF.

The CDR3 DNA is TGCGCCAGCAGTGGGACTAGCGGGGGCCGGGGCACAGATACGCAGTATTTT. Translating it yields CASSGTSGGRGTDTQYF. The gene calls are TRBV5-1 and TRBJ2-3; 14 bases fit TRBD2. Germline CDR1 is SGHRS and CDR2 is YFSETQ. Unmatched junction bases numbered 6, after V lost 5 bases and J lost 1 base. The CDR3 is made up of 17 amino acids.

This chain joins TRBV29-1 and TRBJ1-3; D call uncertain. This CDR3 has 13 amino acids. The V gene's germline CDR1 is SQVTM and CDR2 ANQGSEA. V was shortened by 1 base and J by 0 bases, with 4 bases between the two germline ends. The CDR3 DNA reads TGCAGCGTTGAAGTCGGCTCTGGAAACACCATATATTTT. Amino acids: CSVEVGSGNTIYF. The full variable domain, in which reference TRBV29-1 and TRBJ1-3 provide the parts outside the CDR3, is SAVISQKPSRDICQRGTSLTIQCQVDSQVTMMFWYRQQPGQSLTLIATANQGSEATYESGFVIDKFPISRPNLTFSTLTVSNMSPEDSSIYLCSVEVGSGNTIYFGEGSWLTVV.

The gene calls are TRBV5-6 and TRBJ2-7; 8 positions agree with TRBD1. This CDR3 has 14 residues. The J segment lost 3 bases and the V segment lost 0 bases, leaving 2 bases of the junction unmatched. Germline V gene lookup returns CDR1 SGHDT and CDR2 YYEEEE. DNA for the CDR3: TGTGCCAGCAGCTTGGCCAGGGGGCTCTACGAGCAGTACTTC. Its protein is CASSLARGLYEQYF.

This chain uses TRBV7-9 with TRBJ2-2, with 7 bases identical to TRBD2. CDR3 length: 13 amino acids. CDR1 and CDR2 (germline): SEHNR, FQNEAQ (reference sequence). The ends lost 5 bases at V and 6 bases at J; junction bases unmatched: 3. This CDR3 is CASSKSGAGELFF. For the CDR3, the DNA is TGTGCCAGCAGCAAAAGCGGGGCCGGGGAGCTGTTTTTT.

The chain combines TRBV9 with TRBJ1-3; 10 bases agree with TRBD1. The junction had 3 bases not matched to a gene; V was cut back by 2 bases and J by 1 base. Germline V lookup: CDR1 SGDLS, CDR2 YYNGEE. This CDR3 is built from 16 residues. The CDR3 is CASSVRQGASGNTIYF. DNA for the CDR3: TGTGCCAGCAGCGTTAGACAGGGGGCTTCTGGAAACACCATATATTTT.

This clone was detected only a few times. The rearrangement uses TRBV2 and TRBJ2-2; D gene uncertain. V dropped 5 bases and J dropped 3 bases, with 16 bases sitting between them. This CDR3 comprises 16 residues. Germline CDR1 is SNHLY and CDR2 is FYNNEI. This chain's CDR3 is CASSKEAADYTGELFF. The CDR3 DNA sequence: TGTGCCAGCAGTAAAGAGGCGGCAGACTACACCGGGGAGCTGTTTTTT.

The J gene is TRBJ1-2, the V gene TRBV5-6; 12 bases agree with TRBD1. This CDR3 region has 16 residues. Germline trimming cut 1 base from V and 4 bases from J; bases unmatched to any gene: 5. Germline CDR1 reads SGHDT; CDR2 reads YYEEEE. The chain's CDR3 is CASSLRDRGRGYGYTF. The CDR3 DNA sequence: TGTGCCAGCAGCTTGAGGGACAGGGGGCGCGGCTATGGCTACACCTTC. The full variable domain, with the rest looked up from reference TRBV5-6 and TRBJ1-2, is DAGVTQSPTHLIKTRGQQVTLRCSPKSGHDTVSWYQQALGQGPQFIFQYYEEEERQRGNFPDRFSGHQFPNYSSELNVNALLLGDSALYLCASSLRDRGRGYGYTFGSGTRLTVV.

The V and J genes are TRBV5-1 and TRBJ2-5; 8 bases match TRBD1. This CDR3 is built from 13 residues. V lost 4 bases to trimming and J lost 5 bases; unmatched junction nucleotides: 4. Germline V gene lookup returns CDR1 SGHRS and CDR2 YFSETQ. This chain's CDR3 is CASSPQGAETQYF. The CDR3 DNA reads as TGCGCCAGCAGCCCGCAGGGGGCGGAGACCCAGTACTTC.